The present entry profiles one T cell receptor (beta chain) with its context. This clone was observed a handful of times. What antigen it recognizes has not been identified. Base quality data are lacking; no much larger clone is found one base away. The collaborating institutions used their own protocols to collect whole blood in K2EDTA tubes. For TCRbeta analysis, collaborator samples were shipped as frozen whole blood, as isolated PBMCs, or as DNA extracted from either sample type. The sample is drawn from a study of blood T cell repertoires in COVID-19 (dated by TCRdb to 2020 to 2022). About the full investigation: Samples covering the acute and convalescent phases of COVID-19 were provided by collaborators in the United States, Italy and Spain. Samples were obtained from the ongoing ImmuneRACE study (first 160 participants) and from 1,254 subjects provided by 6 global collaborators. Sample metadata almost always included a de-identified subject ID, COVID-19 status, age in years and sex. Deeply sampled blood TCRbeta repertoires from subjects exposed to, actively infected with, or recovered from COVID-19 were included in the dataset. The repertoires were released in a freely available public database meant as a resource for research on the immune response to SARS-CoV-2. Where HLA class I and class II types were available, the types were taken from metadata supplied by the sample provider, not from assay-based typing. The material from the prospective study consisted of cDNA or gDNA derived from T cells, B-cell-depleted T cells, or PBMCs.

Study-wide findings and limitations: The quantity of clinical and demographic metadata differed by source and by participant and was supplied without curation.

TCRbeta CDR3 regions were amplified from genomic DNA using the immunoSEQ Assay, a bias-controlled multiplex PCR. Processing in the source paper ran as follows. The number of nucleated cells in each sample was estimated by amplification of reference gene primers within the assay. To quantify the absolute abundance of each unique TCRbeta CDR3 rearrangement, sequence reads were collapsed and filtered. For each sample, productive Simpson clonality was calculated as the square root of Simpson's diversity index across productive rearrangements. Not all clones reach the TCRdb copy of this immuneACCESS table, which keeps in-frame sequences only. Checked studies attribute under half of the gap to unresolved V genes and leave the rest unexplained. Clone size and V and J calls were adopted from that table, with D and trimming inferred from the DNA. This sample has around 47,000 clones in its table, and 88% of those were observed once. Over 7.5% of the sample comes from the top ten.

The trim is 1 base for V and 4 bases for J, with a gap of 8 bases between the germline ends. Taken from the germline V gene (reference sequence), the CDR1 and CDR2 loops are MNHEY and SMNVEV. The CDR3 starts with the cysteine, ends with the phenylalanine, and has 14 residues. Only the CDR3 region is kept as DNA, spanning 42 bases read in frame from base 1. This receptor chain uses TRBV27 and TRBJ2-1, with no confident D gene call. This sequence originates from a man aged 50-59 years with active COVID-19. Sample: peripheral blood. Read as DNA, the sequence is TGTGCCAGCAGTTTATACAGCACGTACAATGAGCAGTTCTTC. This gives the protein CASSLYSTYNEQFF.